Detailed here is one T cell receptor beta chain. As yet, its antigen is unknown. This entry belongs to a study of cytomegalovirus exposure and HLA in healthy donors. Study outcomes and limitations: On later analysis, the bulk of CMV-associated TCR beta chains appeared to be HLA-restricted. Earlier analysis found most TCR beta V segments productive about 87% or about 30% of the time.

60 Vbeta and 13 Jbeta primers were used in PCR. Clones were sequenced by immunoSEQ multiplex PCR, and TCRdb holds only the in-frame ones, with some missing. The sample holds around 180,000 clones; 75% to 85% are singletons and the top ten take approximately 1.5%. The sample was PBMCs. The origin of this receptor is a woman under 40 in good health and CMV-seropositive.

CDR3 sequence: CASSSWSSGGRGEQYF. DNA for the CDR3: TGTGCCAGCAGTTCTTGGTCTAGCGGGGGGCGGGGCGAGCAGTACTTC. J is TRBJ2-7 and V is TRBV27, with 11 nucleotides matching TRBD2. Germline CDR1 is MNHEY and CDR2 is SMNVEV (reference sequence). Losses at the gene ends were 4 bases for V and 6 bases for J; bases not matched to a gene: 11. The CDR3 sequence is 16 residues long.